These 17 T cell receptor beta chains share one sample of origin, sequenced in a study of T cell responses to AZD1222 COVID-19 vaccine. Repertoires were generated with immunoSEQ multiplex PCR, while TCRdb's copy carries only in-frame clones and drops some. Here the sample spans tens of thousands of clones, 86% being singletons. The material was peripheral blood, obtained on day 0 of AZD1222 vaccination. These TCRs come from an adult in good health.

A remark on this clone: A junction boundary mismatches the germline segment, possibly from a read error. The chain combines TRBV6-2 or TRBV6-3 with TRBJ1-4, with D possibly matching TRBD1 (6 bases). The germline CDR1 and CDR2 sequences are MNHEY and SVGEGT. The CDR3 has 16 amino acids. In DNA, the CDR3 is TGTGCCAGCAGTTACAACTCCGGGACAACAAATGAAAAACTGTTTTTT. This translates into CASSYNSGTTNEKLFF.

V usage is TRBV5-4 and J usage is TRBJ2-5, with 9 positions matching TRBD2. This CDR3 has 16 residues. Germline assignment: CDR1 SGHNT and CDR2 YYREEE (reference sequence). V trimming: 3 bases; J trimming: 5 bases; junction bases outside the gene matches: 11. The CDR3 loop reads CASSSPGAGGMETQYF. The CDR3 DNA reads TGTGCCAGCAGCTCACCTGGGGCGGGGGGGATGGAGACCCAGTACTTC.

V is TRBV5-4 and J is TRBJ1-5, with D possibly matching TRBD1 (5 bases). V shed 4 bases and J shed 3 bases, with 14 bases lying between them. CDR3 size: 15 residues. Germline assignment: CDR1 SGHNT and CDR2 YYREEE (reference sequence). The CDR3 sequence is CASSRDGGPNQPQHF. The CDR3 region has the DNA TGTGCCAGCAGCCGGGACGGAGGTCCCAATCAGCCCCAGCATTTT. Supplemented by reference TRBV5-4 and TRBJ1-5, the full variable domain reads ETGVTQSPTHLIKTRGQQVTLRCSSQSGHNTVSWYQQALGQGPQFIFQYYREEENGRGNFPPRFSGLQFPNYSSELNVNALELDDSALYLCASSRDGGPNQPQHFGDGTRLSIL.

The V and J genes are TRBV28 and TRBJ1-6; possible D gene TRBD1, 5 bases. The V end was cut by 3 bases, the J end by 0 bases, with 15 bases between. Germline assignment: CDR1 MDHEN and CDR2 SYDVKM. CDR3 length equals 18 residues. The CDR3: CASSFGMEGSSYNSPLHF. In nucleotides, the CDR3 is TGTGCCAGCAGTTTTGGCATGGAGGGGAGCTCCTATAATTCACCCCTCCACTTT.

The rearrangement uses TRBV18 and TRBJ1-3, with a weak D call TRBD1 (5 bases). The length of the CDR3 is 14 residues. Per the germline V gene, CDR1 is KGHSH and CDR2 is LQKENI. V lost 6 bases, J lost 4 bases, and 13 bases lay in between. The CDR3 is CASSGTGAGNTIYF. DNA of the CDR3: TGTGCCAGCTCCGGGACTGGGGCCGGAAACACCATATATTTT. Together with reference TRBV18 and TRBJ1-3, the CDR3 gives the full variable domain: NAGVMQNPRHLVRRRGQEARLRCSPMKGHSHVYWYRQLPEEGLKFMVYLQKENIIDESGMPKERFSAEFPKEGPSILRIQQVVRGDSAAYFCASSGTGAGNTIYFGEGSWLTVV.

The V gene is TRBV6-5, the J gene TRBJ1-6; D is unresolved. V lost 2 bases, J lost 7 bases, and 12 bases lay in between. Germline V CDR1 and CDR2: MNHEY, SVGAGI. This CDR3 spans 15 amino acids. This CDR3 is CASSYNRDVNSPLHF. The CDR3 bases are TGTGCCAGCAGTTACAATAGGGATGTAAATTCACCCCTCCACTTT.

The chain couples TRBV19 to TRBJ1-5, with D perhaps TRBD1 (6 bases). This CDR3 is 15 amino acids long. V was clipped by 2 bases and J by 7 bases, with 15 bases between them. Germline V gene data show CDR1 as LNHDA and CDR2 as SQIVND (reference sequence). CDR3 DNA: TGTGCCAGTAGTATACAGATCGGAGGGGGGCAGCCCCAGCATTTT. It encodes CASSIQIGGGQPQHF.

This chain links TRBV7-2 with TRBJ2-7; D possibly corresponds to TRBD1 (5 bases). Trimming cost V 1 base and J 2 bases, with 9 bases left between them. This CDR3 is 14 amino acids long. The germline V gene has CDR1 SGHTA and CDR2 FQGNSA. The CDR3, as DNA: TGTGCCAGCAGCTTAGGGGGCGCAACCTACGAGCAGTACTTC. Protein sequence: CASSLGGATYEQYF.

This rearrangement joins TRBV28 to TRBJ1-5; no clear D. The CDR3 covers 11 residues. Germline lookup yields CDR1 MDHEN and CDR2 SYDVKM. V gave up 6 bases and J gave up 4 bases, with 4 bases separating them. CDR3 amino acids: CASRGNQPQHF. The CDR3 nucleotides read TGTGCCAGCAGGGGAAATCAGCCCCAGCATTTT.

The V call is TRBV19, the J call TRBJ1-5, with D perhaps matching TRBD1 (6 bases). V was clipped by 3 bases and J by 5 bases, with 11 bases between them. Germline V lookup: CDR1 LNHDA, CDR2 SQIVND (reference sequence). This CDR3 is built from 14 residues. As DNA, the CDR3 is TGTGCCAGTAGTATCCTGGACAGCTATCAGCCCCAGCATTTT. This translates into CASSILDSYQPQHF.

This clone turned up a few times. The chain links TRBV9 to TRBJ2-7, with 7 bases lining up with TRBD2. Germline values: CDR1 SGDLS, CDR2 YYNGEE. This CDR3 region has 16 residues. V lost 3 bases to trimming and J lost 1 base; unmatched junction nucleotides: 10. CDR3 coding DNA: TGTGCCAGCAGCGCTGGGGCGGGAGTGGGATCCTACGAGCAGTACTTC. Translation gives CASSAGAGVGSYEQYF.

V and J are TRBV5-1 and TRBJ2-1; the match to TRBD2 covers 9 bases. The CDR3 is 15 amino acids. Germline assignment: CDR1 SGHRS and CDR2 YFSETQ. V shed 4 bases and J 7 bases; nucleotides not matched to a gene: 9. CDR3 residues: CASSRLAAEGNEQFF. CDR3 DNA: TGCGCCAGCAGCAGACTAGCGGCGGAGGGGAATGAGCAGTTCTTC.

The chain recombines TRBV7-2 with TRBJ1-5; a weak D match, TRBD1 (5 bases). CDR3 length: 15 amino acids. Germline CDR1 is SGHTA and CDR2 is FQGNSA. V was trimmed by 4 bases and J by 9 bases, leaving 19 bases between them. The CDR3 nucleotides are TGTGCCAGCAGCTCAGGGTGGGGGGGAACTGGGCCCCAGCATTTT. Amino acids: CASSSGWGGTGPQHF.

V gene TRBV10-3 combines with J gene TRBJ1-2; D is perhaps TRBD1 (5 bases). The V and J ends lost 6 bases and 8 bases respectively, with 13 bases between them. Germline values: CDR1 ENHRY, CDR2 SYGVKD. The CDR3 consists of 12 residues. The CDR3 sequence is CAIRGAPGGYTF. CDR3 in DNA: TGTGCCATCAGAGGGGCGCCTGGGGGCTACACCTTC.

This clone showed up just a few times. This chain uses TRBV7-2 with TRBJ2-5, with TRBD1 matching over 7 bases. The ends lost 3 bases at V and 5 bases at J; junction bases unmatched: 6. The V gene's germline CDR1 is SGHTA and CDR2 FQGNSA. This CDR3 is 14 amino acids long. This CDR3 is CASSFRQGSETQYF. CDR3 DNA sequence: TGTGCCAGCAGCTTTCGACAGGGAAGCGAGACCCAGTACTTC.

The CDR3: CAWSRRQGFQSNEQFF. In DNA form, the CDR3 reads TGTGCCTGGAGCAGAAGACAGGGTTTTCAATCCAATGAGCAGTTCTTC. The chain links TRBV30 to TRBJ2-1, with 7 nucleotides matching TRBD1. This CDR3 is built from 16 residues. Germline V gives CDR1 GTSNPN, CDR2 SVGIG (reference sequence). The V and J ends lost 3 bases and 6 bases, in that order; junction bases with no gene match: 14.

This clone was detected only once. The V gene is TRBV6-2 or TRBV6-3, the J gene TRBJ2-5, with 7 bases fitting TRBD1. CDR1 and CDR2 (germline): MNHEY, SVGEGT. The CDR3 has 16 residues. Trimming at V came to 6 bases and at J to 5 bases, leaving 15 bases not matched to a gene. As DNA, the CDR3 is TGTGCCAGCAGCCATAAGACAGGGCCGGTAGTGGAGACCCAGTACTTC. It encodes CASSHKTGPVVETQYF.